Listed below are T cell receptor beta chains from one sample, sequenced in a study of blood T cell repertoires in COVID-19. Sequencing used immunoSEQ multiplex PCR; TCRdb keeps in-frame clones, though not all of them. The sample includes about 250,000 clones, around 90% of them seen just once. Specimen: PBMCs or T cells enriched from blood (not recorded which). The receptors come from a woman aged 25 to 45 with acute COVID-19. Each CDR3 is given with its conserved first and last residue.

j_gene: TRBJ1-2; v_gene: TRBV4-3; CDR3aa: CASSQDRSPGVYGYTF
j_gene: TRBJ2-7; v_gene: TRBV7-6; CDR3aa: CASSLGPGELNEQYF
j_gene: TRBJ1-4; v_gene: TRBV6-5; CDR3aa: CASRDTVRTNEKLFF
j_gene: TRBJ2-2; v_gene: TRBV4-3; CDR3aa: CASSQDPGARTGELFF
j_gene: TRBJ1-3; v_gene: TRBV5-6; CDR3aa: CASSLGWDSSGNTIYF
j_gene: TRBJ2-5; v_gene: TRBV19; CDR3aa: CASMTLSGGRETQYF
j_gene: TRBJ2-7; v_gene: TRBV6-5; CDR3aa: CASSYRDRGSYEQYF
j_gene: TRBJ1-5; v_gene: TRBV30; CDR3aa: CAWAGQGIQPQHF
j_gene: TRBJ1-2; v_gene: TRBV6-2/TRBV6-3; CDR3aa: CASSYPPRGMSGYTF
j_gene: TRBJ1-2; v_gene: TRBV5-6; CDR3aa: CASSPPTLGQQNYGYTF
j_gene: TRBJ1-2; v_gene: TRBV30; CDR3aa: CAYTPGTGGWGYTF
j_gene: TRBJ1-5; v_gene: TRBV19; CDR3aa: CASSIGGDRGRQPQHF
j_gene: TRBJ2-3; v_gene: TRBV6-2/TRBV6-3; CDR3aa: CASSLPRQGDTQYF